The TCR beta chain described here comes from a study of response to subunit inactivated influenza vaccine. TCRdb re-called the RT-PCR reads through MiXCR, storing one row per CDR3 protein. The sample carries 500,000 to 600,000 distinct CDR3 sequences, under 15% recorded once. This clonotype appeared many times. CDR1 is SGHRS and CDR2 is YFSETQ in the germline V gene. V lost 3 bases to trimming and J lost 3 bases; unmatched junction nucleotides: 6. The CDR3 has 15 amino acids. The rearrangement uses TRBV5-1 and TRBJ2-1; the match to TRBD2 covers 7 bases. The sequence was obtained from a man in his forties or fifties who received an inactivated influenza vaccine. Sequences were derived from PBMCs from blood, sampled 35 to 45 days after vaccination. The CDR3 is CASSWEGLLYNEQFF. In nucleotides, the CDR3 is TGCGCCAGCAGCTGGGAGGGACTGCTCTACAATGAGCAGTTCTTC.